These T cell receptor beta chains were read from a single sample in a study of T cell responses to AZD1222 COVID-19 vaccine. Generated by immunoSEQ multiplex PCR, the TCRdb table keeps only in-frame clones and is missing some. The repertoire holds approximately 42,000 clones, with around 88% as singletons. The material was peripheral blood, obtained 28 days after the second AZD1222 dose. The receptors here all came from an adult who received the AZD1222 COVID-19 vaccine. CDR3s include the opening cysteine and the closing phenylalanine or tryptophan. D genes are given only for firm matches. Size values are once, few and many counts, or a class for expanded clones, and some rows have none.

d_call clone_size j_call v_call cdr3_nt cdr3_aa
- - TRBJ2-7 TRBV10-3 TGTGCCATCAGTGGAGTAGCCCCCTACGAGCAGTACTTC CAISGVAPYEQYF
- - TRBJ1-6 TRBV27 TGTGCCAGCAGTTCCCTCAACAGGGACAATTCACCCCTCCACTTT CASSSLNRDNSPLHF
TRBD1 - TRBJ1-4 TRBV4-3 TGCGCCAGCAGCCAAGACCCGCAGGGGGCGACGGAAGGAGAAAAACTGTTTTTT CASSQDPQGATEGEKLFF
- - TRBJ2-2 TRBV7-9 TGTGCCAGCAGCCGACAGGCCCCGAGGAACACCGGGGAGCTGTTTTTT CASSRQAPRNTGELFF
TRBD2 - TRBJ2-7 TRBV19 TGTGCCAGTAGTGTAACTAGCGGATACGAGCAGTACTTC CASSVTSGYEQYF
- - TRBJ1-2 TRBV7-2 TGTGCCAGCAGTCCCCGCTTCGAAAGACAGCCCTATGGCTACACCTTC CASSPRFERQPYGYTF
- - TRBJ2-7 TRBV21-1 TGTGCCAGCAGCGGAGGCAGGGGGCATGGCTCCTACGAGCAGTACTTC CASSGGRGHGSYEQYF
- - TRBJ2-5 TRBV29-1 TGCAGCGTTGGGGAGCGGACCCAGTACTTC CSVGERTQYF
TRBD2 - TRBJ2-7 TRBV18 TGTGCCAGCTCACCGGTAGGACTAGCGGGAGGCATACCTACCCAGCAGTACTTC CASSPVGLAGGIPTQQYF
- once TRBJ1-3 TRBV21-1 TGTGCCAGCCCCACTGGAAACACCATATATTTT CASPTGNTIYF
- - TRBJ2-5 TRBV24-1 TGTGCCACCAGTGACGGAAAAAGGGCACAAGAGACCCAGTACTTC CATSDGKRAQETQYF
- - TRBJ2-7 TRBV3-1/TRBV3-2 TGTGCCAGCAGCCGGCGGGGCGAGGACGAGCAGTACTTC CASSRRGEDEQYF
TRBD1 few TRBJ1-1 TRBV6-2/TRBV6-3 TGTGCCAGCAGCAGGACAGGGGGCCTCACTGAAGCTTTCTTT CASSRTGGLTEAFF
TRBD2 - TRBJ2-7 TRBV3-1/TRBV3-2 TGTGCCAGCAGCCAAATAGCGGGACTCTACGAGCAGTACTTC CASSQIAGLYEQYF
TRBD1 once TRBJ2-7 TRBV6-1 TGTGCCAGCAGTGAAGAAGGGACAGGCTTCTCCTACGAGCAGTACTTC CASSEEGTGFSYEQYF
- - TRBJ2-3 TRBV12-3/TRBV12-4 TGTGCCAGCAGTTCTAGAGAAAGGACGCAGTATTTT CASSSRERTQYF
- - TRBJ2-4 TRBV13 TGTGCCAGCAGCCTTAGGGCAGCCAAAAACATTCAGTACTTC CASSLRAAKNIQYF
TRBD2 - TRBJ2-5 TRBV7-9 TGTGCCAGTAGCGGGGAGGTAGGGCTACCCCAGTACTTC CASSGEVGLPQYF
- - TRBJ2-2 TRBV28 TGTGCCAGCAGTTTGGGGTACACCGGGGAGCTGTTTTTT CASSLGYTGELFF
- - TRBJ2-3 TRBV7-2 TGTGCCAGCAGCTTAGATGCCGATACGCAGTATTTT CASSLDADTQYF
- - TRBJ1-4 TRBV7-2 TGTGCCAGCAGCTTAGCGAGGCAGGGTGGACCTAATGAAAAACTGTTTTTT CASSLARQGGPNEKLFF
- - TRBJ2-2 TRBV5-1 TGCGCCAGCAGCTTGAATAGGGACACCGGGGAGCTGTTTTTT CASSLNRDTGELFF
- - TRBJ2-2 TRBV6-4 TGTGCCAGCAGCGTGGACGGGAACACCGGGGAGCTGTTTTTT CASSVDGNTGELFF
- - TRBJ2-2 TRBV4-2 TGTGCCAGCAGCCAAGTGTTGCAGGTGAACACCGGGGAGCTGTTTTTT CASSQVLQVNTGELFF
- - TRBJ2-1 TRBV20-1 TGCAGTGCTAGTACTGACCCCAGGAAGCAGTTCTTC CSASTDPRKQFF
- - TRBJ2-7 TRBV21-1 TGTGCCAGCAGCAGCGGGGAATTAGTACGCTCCGAGCAGTACTTC CASSSGELVRSEQYF
TRBD2 - TRBJ2-7 TRBV18 TGTGCCAGCTCCCCGATAGCGGGAAGCTACGAGCAGTACTTC CASSPIAGSYEQYF
TRBD1 few TRBJ1-5 TRBV9 TGTGCCAGCAGTCCAGGGGGTTTGAATCAGCCCCAGCATTTT CASSPGGLNQPQHF
- - TRBJ2-2 TRBV6-1 TGTGTCAGCAGTGAAGCGTGGAGGGGTCGGGAGCTGTTTTTT CVSSEAWRGRELFF
TRBD1 - TRBJ1-5 TRBV9 TGTGCCAGCAGCCCCGGACAGGGGAGCAATCAGCCCCAGCATTTT CASSPGQGSNQPQHF
- - TRBJ1-2 TRBV16 TGTGCCAGCAGCCCCGCCCCCTATGGCTACACCTTC CASSPAPYGYTF
- - TRBJ1-1 TRBV15 TGTGCCACCAGCAGAGATGGCGGCTACGGGCCTATGAACACTGAAGCTTTCTTT CATSRDGGYGPMNTEAFF
- - TRBJ1-2 TRBV19 TGTGCCAGTAGTATAGACGTAGGGGACTATGGCTACACCTTC CASSIDVGDYGYTF
- - TRBJ2-1 TRBV18 TGTGCCACTGGGACTTTTTACAATGAGCAGTTCTTC CATGTFYNEQFF
TRBD1 - TRBJ2-5 TRBV14 TGTGCCAGCAGCCAACTTCGACAGGGGGTACCTAAGGAGACCCAGTACTTC CASSQLRQGVPKETQYF
TRBD2 - TRBJ2-1 TRBV29-1 TGCAGCGTTGGGGGGACTAGCGGGAACAGTGAGCAGTTCTTC CSVGGTSGNSEQFF
- - TRBJ1-2 TRBV27 TGTGCCAGCAAAGGTTTGACAGCTACTGACTATGGCTACACCTTC CASKGLTATDYGYTF
- - TRBJ2-3 TRBV7-6 TGTGCCAGCAGCCCCGGCCCCCAGCGGGCAGATACGCAGTATTTT CASSPGPQRADTQYF
- - TRBJ2-5 TRBV12-2 TGTGCAAGTCGCTTAGCGGGGGCTAACCAAGAGACCCAGTACTTC CASRLAGANQETQYF
TRBD2 - TRBJ2-2 TRBV5-1 TGCGCCAGCAGCCATGGACTAGCGGGGATGTGGAGCACCGAGGAGCTGTTTTTT CASSHGLAGMWSTEELFF
- - TRBJ2-1 TRBV27 TGTGCCAGCAGTTTATCGGATACGGGGTATGAGCAGTTCTTC CASSLSDTGYEQFF
TRBD2 - TRBJ2-3 TRBV11-3 TGTGCCAGCAGCTTACATGCGGGAGGGCTCGAAGATACGCAGTATTTT CASSLHAGGLEDTQYF